The 22 T cell receptor beta chains below all came from one sample that was sequenced in a study of OX40 agonist ivuxolimab in advanced cancers. Clones were sequenced by immunoSEQ multiplex PCR, and TCRdb holds only the in-frame ones, with some missing. The sample yields some 66,000 clones, about 87% seen once. This specimen was CD4+ or CD8+ T cells sorted from blood, taken in a trial of the OX40 agonist ivuxolimab. All receptors come from an adult with an advanced solid tumor such as melanoma, head and neck, liver or kidney cancer.

The CDR3 protein is CAISESDRGYGYTF. The CDR3 nucleotides read TGTGCCATCAGTGAGTCGGACAGGGGCTATGGCTACACCTTC. The chain links TRBV10-3 to TRBJ1-2; 9 nucleotides agree with TRBD1. CDR3 size: 14 residues. Germline lookup yields CDR1 ENHRY and CDR2 SYGVKD. V trimming: 0 bases; J trimming: 4 bases; junction bases outside the gene matches: 0.

The sample holds a few counts of this clone. The chain couples TRBV4-2 to TRBJ2-3; 13 nucleotides align to TRBD2. Germline CDR1 reads LGHNA; CDR2 reads YNFKEQ. The J segment lost 0 bases and the V segment lost 4 bases, leaving 10 bases of the junction unmatched. This CDR3 has 19 residues. CDR3 DNA: TGTGCCAGCAGCCGAGCGACTAGCGGGGGGACTTATAGCACAGATACGCAGTATTTT. Protein: CASSRATSGGTYSTDTQYF.

This clone was counted a single time. This chain connects TRBV7-5 to TRBJ2-7; whether TRBD2, the table's D call, matches the DNA was not checked. TRBV7-5 is deemed a pseudogene. The CDR3 totals 11 residues. As DNA, the CDR3 is TGTGCCAGCAGCGCCCACGGGGAACAGTACTTC. This sequence encodes CASSAHGEQYF.

The chain recombines TRBV30 with TRBJ1-2, with D uncertain. The V and J ends lost 3 bases and 4 bases respectively, with 12 bases between them. This CDR3 region has 13 residues. Germline CDR1 GTSNPN, CDR2 SVGIG (reference sequence). DNA of the CDR3: TGTGCCTGGAGCCTCTACCGAGGCTATGGCTACACCTTC. It translates to CAWSLYRGYGYTF.

The rearrangement uses TRBV9 and TRBJ2-3; possibly TRBD2 for D (6 bases). Trimming took off 0 bases at V and 2 bases at J, with 10 bases between the two ends. The germline V gene encodes CDR1 SGDLS and CDR2 YYNGEE. The CDR3 consists of 15 residues. The CDR3 region has the DNA TGTGCCAGCAGCGTAGGGGCGGGACCCACAGATACGCAGTATTTT. Protein sequence: CASSVGAGPTDTQYF.

The V gene is TRBV5-8, the J gene TRBJ1-1; D is ambiguous. Trimming cost V 4 bases and J 1 base, with 11 bases left between them. CDR1 and CDR2 from the germline V gene are SGHTS and YDEGEE. The CDR3 runs to 14 residues. As DNA, the CDR3 is TGTGCCAGCAGCCTTGGGGTTGGGAACACTGAAGCTTTCTTT. This translates into CASSLGVGNTEAFF. Together with reference TRBV5-8 and TRBJ1-1, the CDR3 gives the full variable domain: EAGVTQSPTHLIKTRGQQATLRCSPISGHTSVYWYQQALGLGLQFLLWYDEGEERNRGNFPPRFSGRQFPNYSSELNVNALELEDSALYLCASSLGVGNTEAFFGQGTRLTVV.

The rearrangement joins TRBV7-2 to TRBJ2-7; 7 bases align to TRBD2. The CDR3 spans 15 residues. V was clipped by 1 base and J by 0 bases; unmatched bases: 3. The V gene's germline CDR1 is SGHTA and CDR2 FQGNSA. In nucleotides, the CDR3 is TGTGCCAGCAGCTTAGGCGGGGGAAGCTCCTACGAGCAGTACTTC. Its protein is CASSLGGGSSYEQYF.

The chain has TRBV2 and TRBJ2-7; 8 nucleotides match TRBD1. Per the germline V gene, CDR1 is SNHLY and CDR2 is FYNNEI. V lost 5 bases to trimming and J lost 4 bases; unmatched junction nucleotides: 4. This CDR3 region has 13 residues. The CDR3 bases are TGTGCCAGCAGTCAGACAGGGGTTTACGAGCAGTACTTC. It translates to CASSQTGVYEQYF.

The CDR3 nucleotides are TGTGCCAGCAGTTTAACCCCCCTAGGGGATCAGCCCCAGCATTTT. Translating it yields CASSLTPLGDQPQHF. V gene TRBV28 combines with J gene TRBJ1-5; TRBD1 is a possible D gene (5 bases). Trimming took 2 bases from V and 5 from J, leaving 13 bases between them. The CDR3 is made up of 15 amino acids. Germline values: CDR1 MDHEN, CDR2 SYDVKM.

In regard to this clone: An end of the junction differs from the germline gene, which may be a read error. The chain uses TRBV7-7 and TRBJ2-5, with TRBD1 matching 7 bases. There are 13 residues in the CDR3. CDR1 is SSHAT and CDR2 is FNYEAQ in the germline V gene (reference sequence). The CDR3 loop reads CASSRDRQETQYF. As DNA, the CDR3 is TGTGCTAGCAGCCGGGACAGACAAGAGACCCAGTACTTC.

The chain is built from TRBV6-5 and TRBJ1-2; weak D call: TRBD1 (5 bases). CDR3 length: 13 residues. Germline CDR1 and CDR2: MNHEY and SVGAGI. V was cut by 8 bases and J by 8 bases, with 18 bases left in between. This CDR3 reads CASSTSGGNGYTF. The CDR3 DNA sequence: TGTGCCAGCTCCACTAGCGGGGGAAACGGCTACACCTTC.

In this sample, this clone turned up a few times. The J gene is TRBJ1-1, the V gene TRBV29-1; no reliable D call. CDR3 length: 15 amino acids. The ends were cut back, 8 bases at V and 4 bases at J, with 23 bases in the middle. CDR1 and CDR2 (germline): SQVTM, ANQGSEA. DNA of the CDR3: TGCAGCATTTCTAGAGGGAGCTCCACTGGCACTGAAGCTTTCTTT. Translating it yields CSISRGSSTGTEAFF.

The V and J genes are TRBV10-3 and TRBJ2-5; TRBD2 agrees at 9 bases. Germline V gene sequence: CDR1 ENHRY, CDR2 SYGVKD. The CDR3 runs to 15 residues. The V segment lost 6 bases and the J segment 1 base; nucleotides outside the gene matches: 6. The CDR3 DNA is TGTGCCATCAGGAGTAGCGGGGGACTCCAAGAGACCCAGTACTTC. Protein: CAIRSSGGLQETQYF.

The rearrangement joins TRBV30 to TRBJ1-2; D ambiguous. Trimming took 0 bases from V and 7 from J, leaving 18 bases between them. The CDR3 totals 15 residues. The germline gives CDR1 GTSNPN, CDR2 SVGIG (reference sequence). The CDR3 DNA follows: TGTGCCTGGAGTGTTTTTCCACACAGAGTCGGTGGCTACACCTTC. Its protein product is CAWSVFPHRVGGYTF.

V gene TRBV29-1 combines with J gene TRBJ2-5; 10 bases line up with TRBD1. V dropped 7 bases and J dropped 4; count of bases not matched to a gene: 6. The CDR3 loop spans 13 amino acids. Germline V lookup: CDR1 SQVTM, CDR2 ANQGSEA. The CDR3 here is CSADRGTRETQYF. CDR3 DNA sequence: TGCAGCGCGGACAGGGGGACGCGAGAGACCCAGTACTTC.

This chain joins TRBV21-1 and TRBJ1-2; the DNA was not used to check the table's D call, TRBD1. TRBV21-1 is a pseudogene. The CDR3 sequence is 15 residues long. CDR3 loop: CASSKAQDRDYGYTF. The CDR3 coding sequence is TGTGCCAGCAGCAAAGCGCAAGACAGAGACTATGGCTACACCTTC.

This chain links TRBV5-1 with TRBJ2-5; 7 nucleotides line up with TRBD1. V lost 0 bases and J lost 6; bases outside the gene matches: 5. CDR3 size: 14 residues. Germline V gives CDR1 SGHRS, CDR2 YFSETQ. The CDR3 DNA sequence: TGCGCCAGCAGCTTGGGATCGGACAGGCAGACCCAGTACTTC. This translates into CASSLGSDRQTQYF.

The chain couples TRBV6-6 to TRBJ1-1; a weak D match, TRBD1 (6 bases). Trimming took 5 bases from V and 8 from J, leaving 12 bases between them. Looked up from germline, CDR1 is MNHNY and CDR2 is SVGAGI (reference sequence). This CDR3 has 12 amino acids. The CDR3 loop is CASSTGDKEAFF. In nucleotides, the CDR3 is TGTGCCAGCAGTACTGGGGACAAGGAAGCTTTCTTT.

V is TRBV28 and J is TRBJ2-2, with D possibly matching TRBD2 (5 bases). The CDR3 spans 16 residues. Germline V lookup: CDR1 MDHEN, CDR2 SYDVKM. V lost 5 bases to trimming and J lost 6 bases, with 19 bases between them. In DNA, the CDR3 is TGTGCCAGCAGTCGAATGATAGCTTTGAGGGCCGGGGAGCTGTTTTTT. It is translated as CASSRMIALRAGELFF.

The rearrangement joins TRBV6-6 to TRBJ1-1, with D hard to call. V was pared by 9 bases and J by 1 base, with 12 bases between. The germline gives CDR1 MNHNY, CDR2 SVGAGI (reference sequence). There are 13 residues in the CDR3. This CDR3 is CARAVEGNTEAFF. CDR3 bases: TGTGCCAGGGCGGTAGAGGGGAACACTGAAGCTTTCTTT.

The table lists this clone with a few counts. The V call is TRBV19, the J call TRBJ1-6, with 7 bases aligning to TRBD1. Germline CDR1 reads LNHDA; CDR2 reads SQIVND (reference sequence). The V gene end was trimmed by 6 bases and the J gene end by 7 bases; junction bases not matched to a gene: 9. This CDR3 region has 15 residues. CDR3 bases: TGTGCCAGTAGGGACAGGCCTGCCCTCAATTCACCCCTCCACTTT. It specifies CASRDRPALNSPLHF.

The chain couples TRBV4-1 to TRBJ1-1; D is undetermined. From germline, CDR1 is MGHRA and CDR2 YSYEKL. This CDR3 comprises 15 residues. With 4 bases removed from V and 1 base from J, the gap between germline ends came to 13 bases. CDR3 nucleotide sequence: TGCGCCAGCAGCCCCATTCCTACAGAGAACACTGAAGCTTTCTTT. It specifies CASSPIPTENTEAFF.